This T cell receptor beta chain was captured in a study of shared clonotypes between healthy human individuals. The V segment lost 4 bases and the J segment 3 bases; nucleotides outside the gene matches: 6. This CDR3 region has 13 residues. CDR1 is GTSNPN, CDR2 SVGIG, per germline (reference sequence). Across several immunoSEQ plates, the genomic DNA of each subset was split evenly. The table came from immunoSEQ multiplex PCR; TCRdb's copy has only in-frame clones and leaves some out. This sample has some 2,000,000 clones, with around 95% found just once. This sequence originates from a man aged 18 to 30 in good health. The chain has TRBV30 and TRBJ2-7, with TRBD1 matching over 7 bases. Material for sequencing was naive CD4+ T cells sorted from blood. Described subset: CD45RA+ positively selected. The chain's CDR3 is CAWNPDRSYEQYF. The CDR3 DNA sequence: TGTGCCTGGAATCCGGACAGGAGCTACGAGCAGTACTTC.